Shown below are 9 T cell receptor beta chains from a single sample sequenced in a study of Graves' ophthalmopathy and Graves' hyperthyroidism. Amplification of TCR beta CDR3 regions used RNA transcripts. First-round RT-PCR relied on HTBI primers, and a second-round multiplex PCR came next. TCRdb called the multiplex PCR reads again in MiXCR, with one record for every CDR3 protein. The data show about 480,000 distinct CDR3 sequences, 14% seen once. Sequencing was done on a sample of blood. The source is a woman aged 25-40 years with Graves' ophthalmopathy.

This clonotype was picked up a small number of times. The chain uses TRBV6-2 or TRBV6-3 and TRBJ2-3, with D perhaps matching TRBD2 (6 bases). The V end lost 7 bases, the J end lost 2 bases, and 22 bases lay between the germline ends. CDR1 MNHEY and CDR2 SVGEGT come from the germline V gene. The CDR3 loop spans 17 amino acids. CDR3: CASNTKDESGDTDTQYF. CDR3 bases: TGTGCCAGCAATACCAAGGACGAGTCGGGGGACACAGATACGCAGTATTTT.

This clonotype was seen more than once but under ten times. The rearrangement uses TRBV20-1 and TRBJ1-2; D unresolved. Trimming left V 7 bases short and J 8 bases short, with 17 bases between. Germline values: CDR1 DFQATT, CDR2 SNEGSKA (reference sequence). The CDR3 sequence is 12 residues long. The CDR3 is CSVVILDSGYTF. The CDR3 bases are TGCAGTGTCGTAATTTTGGACTCCGGCTACACCTTC.

This clonotype showed up many times. The V call is TRBV24-1, the J call TRBJ2-2; D remains unclear. V gave up 10 bases and J gave up 6 bases, with 14 bases separating them. The CDR3 runs to 13 residues. Germline V gene sequence: CDR1 KGHDR, CDR2 SFDVKD. The CDR3 DNA reads TGTGCCACAAGGGCCCCCCTGGCCGGGGAGCTGTTTTTT. Protein product: CATRAPLAGELFF.

In this sample, this clonotype turned up many times. V is TRBV6-1 and J is TRBJ1-6; D gene uncertain. There are 12 residues in the CDR3. Germline V gives CDR1 MNHNS, CDR2 SASEGT. Trimming stripped 8 bases from V and 0 bases from J, with 2 bases between. The CDR3 sequence is CASRSYNSPLHF. CDR3 DNA sequence: TGTGCCAGCCGCTCCTATAATTCACCCCTCCACTTT.

This chain connects TRBV6-5 to TRBJ2-3; no clear D. The CDR3 has 13 amino acids. CDR1 MNHEY and CDR2 SVGAGI come from the germline V gene. The V end lost 1 base, the J end lost 0 bases, and 2 bases lay between the germline ends. The CDR3 sequence is CASSYLSTDTQYF. As DNA, the CDR3 is TGTGCCAGCAGTTACTTGAGCACAGATACGCAGTATTTT.

This clonotype was picked up a small number of times. The chain joins TRBV29-1 to TRBJ2-3; a weak D match, TRBD1 (6 bases). The germline gives CDR1 SQVTM, CDR2 ANQGSEA. The CDR3 covers 14 residues. The ends were cut back, 1 base at V and 2 bases at J, with 10 bases in the middle. The chain's CDR3 is CSVEGTENTDTQYF. CDR3 nucleotides: TGCAGCGTTGAAGGGACAGAAAACACAGATACGCAGTATTTT.

In its sample, this clonotype was seen many times. In DNA form, the CDR3 reads TGTGCCAGCAGCTTAGGGGCAGGGAGCCATGAAGCTTTCTTT. Encoded protein: CASSLGAGSHEAFF. The rearrangement uses TRBV11-2 and TRBJ1-1; a possible D gene is TRBD1 (5 bases). The CDR3 spans 14 residues. V lost 1 base to trimming and J lost 7 bases, with 13 bases between them. CDR1 is SGHAT and CDR2 is FQNNGV in the germline V gene.

This clonotype was found a few times. The chain combines TRBV11-3 with TRBJ2-5; TRBD1 matches 9 bases. With the DNA end fitting TRBJ2-7 better, the J assignment may be wrong. Germline V gene sequence: CDR1 SGHNT, CDR2 YENEEA. The CDR3 totals 15 residues. For the CDR3, the DNA is TGTGCCAGCAGCTTAGACGGGACAGGGTACTACGAGCAGTACTTC. Translation: CASSLDGTGYYEQYF.

V is TRBV12-3 or TRBV12-4 and J is TRBJ2-7, with TRBD2 identical over 9 bases. V was pared by 8 bases and J by 5 bases, with 7 bases of the junction left unmatched. This CDR3 is 13 amino acids long. This chain's CDR3 is CASGAAGGDEQYF. DNA for the CDR3: TGTGCCAGCGGGGCAGCGGGAGGCGACGAGCAGTACTTC.